This T cell receptor beta chain was observed in a study of blood T cell repertoires in COVID-19. Study background: Donors in the United States, Italy and Spain gave samples during acute or convalescent COVID-19. The analysed material was cDNA or gDNA that came from T cells, B-cell-depleted T cells, or PBMCs.

Under the authors' procedure: Reference gene primer amplification in the assay estimated nucleated cell counts. This table comes from immunoSEQ multiplex PCR, and its TCRdb copy is limited to in-frame clones, with some not included. That table supplies the V and J calls and clone size; D and trimming were determined from the DNA. The table includes hundreds of thousands of clones, approximately 84% detected once. Germline CDR1 is KGHSH and CDR2 is LQKENI. The CDR3 length is 15 residues. Unmatched junction bases numbered 5, after V lost 3 bases and J lost 3 bases. This sequence originates from a woman older than 75 with acute or convalescent COVID-19. The genes are TRBV18 and TRBJ1-1; 9 bases are shared with TRBD1. The material sequenced was peripheral blood. The CDR3 region is CASSPRTGGYTEAFF. The CDR3 coding sequence is TGTGCCAGCTCACCCAGAACAGGGGGCTACACTGAAGCTTTCTTT.